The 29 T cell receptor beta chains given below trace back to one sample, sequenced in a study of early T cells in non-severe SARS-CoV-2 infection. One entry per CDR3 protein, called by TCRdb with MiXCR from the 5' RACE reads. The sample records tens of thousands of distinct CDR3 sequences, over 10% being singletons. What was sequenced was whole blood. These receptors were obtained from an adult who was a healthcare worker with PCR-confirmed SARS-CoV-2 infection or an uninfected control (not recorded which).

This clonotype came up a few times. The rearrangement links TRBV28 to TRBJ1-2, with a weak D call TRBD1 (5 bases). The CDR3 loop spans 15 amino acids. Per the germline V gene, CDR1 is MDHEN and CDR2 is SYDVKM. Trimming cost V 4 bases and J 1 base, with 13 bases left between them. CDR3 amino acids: CASSYAAGVNYGYTF. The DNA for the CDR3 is TGTGCCAGCAGTTACGCCGCGGGGGTTAACTATGGCTACACCTTC.

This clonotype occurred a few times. DNA of the CDR3: TGTGCCAGCTCTAGGGGGGGCTACGAGCAGTACTTC. Translation gives CASSRGGYEQYF. The genes are TRBV27 and TRBJ2-7; D is possibly TRBD2 (7 bases). The CDR3 is 12 amino acids. In germline, CDR1 is MNHEY, CDR2 SMNVEV (reference sequence). V was trimmed by 8 bases and J by 3 bases, leaving 11 bases between them.

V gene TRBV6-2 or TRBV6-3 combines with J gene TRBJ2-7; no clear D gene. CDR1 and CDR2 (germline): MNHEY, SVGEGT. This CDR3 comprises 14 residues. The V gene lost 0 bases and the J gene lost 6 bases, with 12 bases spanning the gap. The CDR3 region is CASSYSPLVSEQYF. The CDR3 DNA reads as TGTGCCAGCAGTTACTCTCCTCTGGTAAGCGAGCAGTACTTC.

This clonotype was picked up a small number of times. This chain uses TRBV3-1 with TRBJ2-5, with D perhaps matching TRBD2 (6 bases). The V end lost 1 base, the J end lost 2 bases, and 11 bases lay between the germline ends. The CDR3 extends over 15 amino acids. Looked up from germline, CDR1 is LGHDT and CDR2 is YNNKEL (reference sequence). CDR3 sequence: CASSQARGAQETQYF. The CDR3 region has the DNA TGTGCCAGCAGCCAAGCCCGCGGGGCTCAAGAGACCCAGTACTTC.

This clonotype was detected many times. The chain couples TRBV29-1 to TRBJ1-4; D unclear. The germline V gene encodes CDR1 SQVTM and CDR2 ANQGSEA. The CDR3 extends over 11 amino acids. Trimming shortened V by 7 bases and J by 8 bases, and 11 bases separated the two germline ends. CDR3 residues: CSGMSGEKLFF. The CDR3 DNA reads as TGCAGCGGGATGTCGGGGGAAAAACTGTTTTTT.

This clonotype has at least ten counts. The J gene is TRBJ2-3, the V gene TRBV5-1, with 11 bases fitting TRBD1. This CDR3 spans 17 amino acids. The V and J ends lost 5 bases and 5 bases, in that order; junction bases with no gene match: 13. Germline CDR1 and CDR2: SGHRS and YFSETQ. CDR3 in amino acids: CASRLAKDRGPGDTQYF. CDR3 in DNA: TGCGCCAGCAGGCTTGCGAAGGACAGGGGGCCAGGAGATACGCAGTATTTT.

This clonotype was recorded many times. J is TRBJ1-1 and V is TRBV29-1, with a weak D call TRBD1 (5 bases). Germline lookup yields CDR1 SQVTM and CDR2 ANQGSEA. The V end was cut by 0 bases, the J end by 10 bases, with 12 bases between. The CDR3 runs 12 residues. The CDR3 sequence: CSVEDRGGGAFF. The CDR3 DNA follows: TGCAGCGTTGAAGATCGGGGCGGAGGAGCTTTCTTT.

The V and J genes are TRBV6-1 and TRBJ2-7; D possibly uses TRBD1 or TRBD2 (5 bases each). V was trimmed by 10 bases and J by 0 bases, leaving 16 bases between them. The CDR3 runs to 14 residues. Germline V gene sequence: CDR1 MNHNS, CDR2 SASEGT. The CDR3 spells CATMGVTASYEQYF. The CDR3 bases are TGTGCCACCATGGGGGTAACGGCCTCCTACGAGCAGTACTTC.

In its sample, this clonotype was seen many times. This CDR3 is CASSLGGGNYGYTF. The CDR3 DNA is TGTGCCAGCAGCTTAGGAGGAGGGAACTATGGCTACACCTTC. The V gene is TRBV7-9, the J gene TRBJ1-2; D gene uncertain. Looked up from germline, CDR1 is SEHNR and CDR2 is FQNEAQ (reference sequence). V was clipped by 1 base and J by 2 bases, with 8 bases between them. The CDR3 is made up of 14 amino acids. The whole variable domain, filled in from reference TRBV7-9 and TRBJ1-2, reads DTGVSQNPRHKITKRGQNVTFRCDPISEHNRLYWYRQTLGQGPEFLTYFQNEAQLEKSRLLSDRFSAERPKGSFSTLEIQRTEQGDSAMYLCASSLGGGNYGYTFGSGTRLTVV.

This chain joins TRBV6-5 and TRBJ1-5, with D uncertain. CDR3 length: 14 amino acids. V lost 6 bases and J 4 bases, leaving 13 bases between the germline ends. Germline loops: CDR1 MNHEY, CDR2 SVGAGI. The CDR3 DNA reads TGTGCCAGCAGCCCCGGGAGGGCTAATCAGCCCCAGCATTTT. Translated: CASSPGRANQPQHF.

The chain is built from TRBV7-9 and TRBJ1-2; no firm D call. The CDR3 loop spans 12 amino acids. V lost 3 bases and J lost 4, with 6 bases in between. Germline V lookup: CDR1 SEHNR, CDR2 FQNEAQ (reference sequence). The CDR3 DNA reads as TGTGCCAGCAGCTTCAGCCCCTATGGCTACACCTTC. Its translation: CASSFSPYGYTF.

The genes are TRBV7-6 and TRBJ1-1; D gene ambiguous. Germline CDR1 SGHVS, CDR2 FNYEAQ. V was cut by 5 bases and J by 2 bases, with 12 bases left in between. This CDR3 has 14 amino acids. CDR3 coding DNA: TGTGCCAGCAGCAAAGGACTGATTAACACTGAAGCTTTCTTT. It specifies CASSKGLINTEAFF. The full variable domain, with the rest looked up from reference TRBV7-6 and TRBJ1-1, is GAGVSQSPRYKVTKRGQDVALRCDPISGHVSLYWYRQALGQGPEFLTYFNYEAQQDKSGLPNDRFSAERPEGSISTLTIQRTEQRDSAMYRCASSKGLINTEAFFGQGTRLTVV.

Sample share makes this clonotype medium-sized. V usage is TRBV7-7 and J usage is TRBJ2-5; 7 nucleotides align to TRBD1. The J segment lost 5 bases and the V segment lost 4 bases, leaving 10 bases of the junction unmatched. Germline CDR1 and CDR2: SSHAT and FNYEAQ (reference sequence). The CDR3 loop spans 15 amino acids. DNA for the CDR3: TGTGCCAGCAGCTCCCTGGGGACAGTCGTGGAGACCCAGTACTTC. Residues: CASSSLGTVVETQYF. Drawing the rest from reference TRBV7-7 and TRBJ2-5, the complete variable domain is GAGVSQSPRYKVTKRGQDVTLRCDPISSHATLYWYQQALGQGPEFLTYFNYEAQPDKSGLPSDRFSAERPEGSISTLTIQRTEQRDSAMYRCASSSLGTVVETQYFGPGTRLLVL.

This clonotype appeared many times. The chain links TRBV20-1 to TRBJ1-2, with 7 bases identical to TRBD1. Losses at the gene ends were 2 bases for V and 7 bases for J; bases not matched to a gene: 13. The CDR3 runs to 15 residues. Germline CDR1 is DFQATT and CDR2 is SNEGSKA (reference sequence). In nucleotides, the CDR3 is TGCAGTGCTAGAAGTGAAACAGGGGACCGCGGTGGCTACACCTTC. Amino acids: CSARSETGDRGGYTF.

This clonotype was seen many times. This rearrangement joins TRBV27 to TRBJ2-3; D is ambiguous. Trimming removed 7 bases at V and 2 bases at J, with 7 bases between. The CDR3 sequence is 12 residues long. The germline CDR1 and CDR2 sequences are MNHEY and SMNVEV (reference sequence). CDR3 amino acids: CASMGITDTQYF. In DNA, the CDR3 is TGTGCCAGCATGGGGATCACAGATACGCAGTATTTT.

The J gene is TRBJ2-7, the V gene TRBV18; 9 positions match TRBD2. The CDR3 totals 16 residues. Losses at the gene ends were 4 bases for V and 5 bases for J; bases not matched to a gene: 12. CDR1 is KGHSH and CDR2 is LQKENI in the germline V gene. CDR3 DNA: TGTGCCAGCTCACAAACCGGGACTAGCTTGGTCGACGAGCAGTACTTC. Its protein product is CASSQTGTSLVDEQYF.

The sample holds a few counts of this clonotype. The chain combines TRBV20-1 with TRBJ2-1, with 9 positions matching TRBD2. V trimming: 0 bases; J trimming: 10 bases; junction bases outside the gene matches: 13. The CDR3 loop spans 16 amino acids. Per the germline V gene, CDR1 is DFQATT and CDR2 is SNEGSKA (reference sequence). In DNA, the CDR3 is TGCAGTGCTAGAGATATGGTAGCGGGAGAAAGGGTGGAGCAGTTCTTC. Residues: CSARDMVAGERVEQFF.

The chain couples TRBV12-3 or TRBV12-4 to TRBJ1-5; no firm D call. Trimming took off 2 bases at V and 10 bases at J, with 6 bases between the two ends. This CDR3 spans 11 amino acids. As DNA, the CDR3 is TGTGCCAGCAGTTTAAGCGAACCCCAGCATTTT. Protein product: CASSLSEPQHF.

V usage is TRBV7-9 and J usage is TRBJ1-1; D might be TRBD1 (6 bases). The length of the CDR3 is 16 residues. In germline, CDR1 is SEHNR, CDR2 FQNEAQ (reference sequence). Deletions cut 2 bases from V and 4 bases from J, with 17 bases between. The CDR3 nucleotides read TGTGCCAGCAGCTTATACGGACAGACCTTGGGCACTGAAGCTTTCTTT. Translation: CASSLYGQTLGTEAFF.

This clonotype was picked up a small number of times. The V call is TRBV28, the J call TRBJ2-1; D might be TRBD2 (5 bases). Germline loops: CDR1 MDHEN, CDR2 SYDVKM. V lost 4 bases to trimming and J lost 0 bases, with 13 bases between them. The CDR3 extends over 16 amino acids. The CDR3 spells CASSSPRRFSYNEQFF. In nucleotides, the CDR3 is TGTGCCAGCAGTTCCCCGCGGAGGTTCTCCTACAATGAGCAGTTCTTC.

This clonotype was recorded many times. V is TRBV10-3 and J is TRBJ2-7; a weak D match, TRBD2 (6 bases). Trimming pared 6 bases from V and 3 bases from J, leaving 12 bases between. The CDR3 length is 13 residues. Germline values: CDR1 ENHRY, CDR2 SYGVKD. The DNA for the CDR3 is TGTGCCATCAGCCGAGGAGGGAGCTACGAGCAGTACTTC. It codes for CAISRGGSYEQYF.

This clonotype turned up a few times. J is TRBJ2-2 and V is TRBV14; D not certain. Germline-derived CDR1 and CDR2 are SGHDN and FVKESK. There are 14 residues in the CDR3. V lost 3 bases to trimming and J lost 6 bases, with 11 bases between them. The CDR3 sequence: CASSQISRSGELFF. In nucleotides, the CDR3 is TGTGCCAGCAGCCAGATTTCTCGATCCGGGGAGCTGTTTTTT.

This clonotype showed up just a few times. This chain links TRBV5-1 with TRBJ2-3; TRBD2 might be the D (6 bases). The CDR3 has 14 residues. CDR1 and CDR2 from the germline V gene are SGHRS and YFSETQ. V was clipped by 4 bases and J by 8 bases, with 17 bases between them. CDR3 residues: CASSISGTSATQYF. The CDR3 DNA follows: TGCGCCAGCAGCATTAGCGGTACATCCGCTACGCAGTATTTT.

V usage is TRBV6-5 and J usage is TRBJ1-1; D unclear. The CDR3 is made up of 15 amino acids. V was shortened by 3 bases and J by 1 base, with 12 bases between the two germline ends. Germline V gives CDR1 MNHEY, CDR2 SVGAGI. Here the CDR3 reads CASSYRSISNTEAFF. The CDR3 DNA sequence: TGTGCCAGCAGTTATCGCTCTATCTCGAACACTGAAGCTTTCTTT.

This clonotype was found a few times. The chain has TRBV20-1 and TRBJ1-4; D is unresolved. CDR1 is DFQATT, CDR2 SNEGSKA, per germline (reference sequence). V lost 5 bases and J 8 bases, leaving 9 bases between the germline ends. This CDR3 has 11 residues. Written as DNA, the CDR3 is TGCAGTGCTCTGGACCCCGAAAAACTGTTTTTT. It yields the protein CSALDPEKLFF.

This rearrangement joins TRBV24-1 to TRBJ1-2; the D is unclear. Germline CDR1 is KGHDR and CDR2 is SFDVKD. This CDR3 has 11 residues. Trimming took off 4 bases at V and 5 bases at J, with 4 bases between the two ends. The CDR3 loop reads CATSEGYGYTF. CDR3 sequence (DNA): TGTGCCACCAGTGAAGGGTATGGCTACACCTTC.

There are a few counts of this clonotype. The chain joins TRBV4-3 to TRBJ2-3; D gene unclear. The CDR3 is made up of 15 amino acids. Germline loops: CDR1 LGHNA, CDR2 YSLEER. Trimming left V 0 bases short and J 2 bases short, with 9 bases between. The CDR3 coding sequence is TGCGCCAGCAGCCAAGATTGGGTCCCCACAGATACGCAGTATTTT. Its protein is CASSQDWVPTDTQYF.

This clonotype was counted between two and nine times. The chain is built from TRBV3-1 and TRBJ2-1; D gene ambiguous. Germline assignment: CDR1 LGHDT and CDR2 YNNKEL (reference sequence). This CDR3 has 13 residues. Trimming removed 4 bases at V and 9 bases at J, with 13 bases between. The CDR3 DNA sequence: TGTGCCAGCAGCCTAGAAAGTGGTGGTGAGCAGTTCTTC. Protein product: CASSLESGGEQFF.

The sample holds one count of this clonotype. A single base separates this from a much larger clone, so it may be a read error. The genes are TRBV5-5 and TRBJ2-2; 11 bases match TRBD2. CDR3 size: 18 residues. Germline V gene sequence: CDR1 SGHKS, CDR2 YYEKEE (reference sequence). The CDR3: CASSPSPGLAGITEELFF. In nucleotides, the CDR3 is TGTGCCAGCAGCCCCAGTCCTGGACTAGCGGGTATCACCGAGGAGCTGTTTTTT.